This TCR beta chain was obtained from a study of spatial heterogeneity in lung cancer. Study overall: Consistently, beta-chain sequences turned up in larger numbers than alpha-chain sequences did. Raw reads contained each unique TCR and UMI combination more than ten times on average.

Individually, TCR cDNA molecules were each labelled with a unique molecular identifier. TCRdb re-derived calls from the 5' RACE reads in MiXCR, one entry per CDR3 protein. There are approximately 40,000 distinct CDR3 sequences in the sample; around 5.2% occur only once, and roughly 25% lies in the top ten. Many counts were recorded for this clonotype. Sample time point: sample taken at primary tumor resection. Whole RNA, which was extracted from tumor, nontumor lung tissue or frozen PBMC, was sequenced without any cell sorting. A total of more than 65 untreated early-stage non-small cell lung cancer patients served as donors. Germline CDR1 is LNHDA and CDR2 is SQIVND (reference sequence). V was trimmed by 3 bases and J by 6 bases, leaving 12 bases between them. The CDR3 has 13 amino acids.

The specimen was PBMCs, collected at surgery. The TCR sequence derives from a female donor with early-stage non-small cell lung cancer. The V and J genes are TRBV19 and TRBJ2-7, with D perhaps matching TRBD2 (6 bases). The CDR3 coding sequence is TGTGCCAGTAGTATGAGGGGAGGTTTCGAGCAGTACTTC. It is translated as CASSMRGGFEQYF.